A single sample gave rise to the 7 T cell receptor beta chains below, sequenced in a study of blood T cell repertoires in COVID-19. Sequencing was performed with immunoSEQ multiplex PCR; in TCRdb, only in-frame clones are kept and a portion is missing. This table holds under 95,000 clones, roughly 85% found once. Sequenced: peripheral blood. Source of these receptors: a man in his 60s with acute or convalescent COVID-19.

This chain uses TRBV24-1 with TRBJ2-2, with 7 bases lining up with TRBD1. CDR3 size: 16 residues. The germline gives CDR1 KGHDR, CDR2 SFDVKD. The ends lost 4 bases at V and 4 bases at J; junction bases unmatched: 8. CDR3 residues: CATSDFKGAGTGELFF. In nucleotides, the CDR3 is TGTGCCACCAGTGACTTCAAGGGGGCGGGCACCGGGGAGCTGTTTTTT.

The chain joins TRBV6-5 to TRBJ2-1; 7 positions match TRBD2. Germline CDR1 is MNHEY and CDR2 is SVGAGI. This CDR3 comprises 14 residues. Trimming removed 6 bases from V and 2 bases from J; junction bases left unmatched: 4. CDR3 loop: CASRLAGTYNEQFF. The DNA of the CDR3 is TGTGCCAGCAGGTTAGCGGGCACCTACAATGAGCAGTTCTTC.

The chain uses TRBV5-6 and TRBJ2-5; D perhaps matches TRBD1 (5 bases). Germline V gene sequence: CDR1 SGHDT, CDR2 YYEEEE. The length of the CDR3 is 14 residues. The V end lost 3 bases, the J end lost 4 bases, and 13 bases lay between the germline ends. CDR3 DNA sequence: TGTGCCAGCAGCTCCGCGGCAGGGTCAGAGACCCAGTACTTC. It is translated as CASSSAAGSETQYF. Full variable domain (missing parts from reference TRBV5-6 and TRBJ2-5): DAGVTQSPTHLIKTRGQQVTLRCSPKSGHDTVSWYQQALGQGPQFIFQYYEEEERQRGNFPDRFSGHQFPNYSSELNVNALLLGDSALYLCASSSAAGSETQYFGPGTRLLVL.

The V gene is TRBV7-6, the J gene TRBJ1-3, with D perhaps matching TRBD1 (5 bases). V shed 0 bases and J shed 0 bases, with 12 bases lying between them. CDR3 length: 17 residues. Germline assignment: CDR1 SGHVS and CDR2 FNYEAQ. CDR3 bases: TGTGCCAGCAGCTTAGCGTCAGGGTACTCCTCTGGAAACACCATATATTTT. It encodes CASSLASGYSSGNTIYF.

The chain joins TRBV5-1 to TRBJ2-6; no clear D gene. Between the trimmed V and J ends, which lost 1 base and 0 bases, there was a span of 5 bases. The CDR3 totals 15 residues. Germline CDR1 and CDR2: SGHRS and YFSETQ. The CDR3 bases are TGCGCCAGCAGCTTGACCAGCTCTGGGGCCAACGTCCTGACTTTC. Translating gives CASSLTSSGANVLTF.

The chain couples TRBV10-2 to TRBJ1-5, with D tentatively TRBD1 (5 bases). Between the trimmed V and J ends, which lost 3 bases and 15 bases, there was a span of 15 bases. CDR3 length equals 12 residues. The germline gives CDR1 WSHSY, CDR2 SAAADI. The CDR3 coding sequence is TGCGCCAGCAGTGACGAGTTGCAGGGCGGGCATTTT. This translates into CASSDELQGGHF.

This rearrangement joins TRBV9 to TRBJ2-1, with TRBD2 matching over 8 bases. The CDR3 totals 15 residues. The V gene end was trimmed by 4 bases and the J gene end by 2 bases; junction bases not matched to a gene: 5. Per the germline V gene, CDR1 is SGDLS and CDR2 is YYNGEE. CDR3 in DNA: TGTGCCAGCAGCCCGACGGGACTAGCCTACAATGAGCAGTTCTTC. It translates to CASSPTGLAYNEQFF.